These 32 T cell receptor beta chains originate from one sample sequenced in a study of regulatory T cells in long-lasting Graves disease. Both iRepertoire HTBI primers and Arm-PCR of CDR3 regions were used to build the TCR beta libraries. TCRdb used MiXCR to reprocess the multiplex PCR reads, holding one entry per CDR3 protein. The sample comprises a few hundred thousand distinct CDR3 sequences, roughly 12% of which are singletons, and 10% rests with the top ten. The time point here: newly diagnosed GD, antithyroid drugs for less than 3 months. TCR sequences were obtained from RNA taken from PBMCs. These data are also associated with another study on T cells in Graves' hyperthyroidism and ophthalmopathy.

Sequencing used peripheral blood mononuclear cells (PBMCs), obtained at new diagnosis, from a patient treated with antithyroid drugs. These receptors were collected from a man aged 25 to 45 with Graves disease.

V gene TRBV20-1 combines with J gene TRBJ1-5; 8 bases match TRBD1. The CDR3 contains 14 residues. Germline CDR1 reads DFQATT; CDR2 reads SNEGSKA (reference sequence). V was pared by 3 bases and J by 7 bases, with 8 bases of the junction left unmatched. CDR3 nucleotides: TGCAGTGCTAGGACAGGGGTGGGGAAGCAGCCCCAGCATTTT. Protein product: CSARTGVGKQPQHF.

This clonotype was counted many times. The CDR3 DNA is TGTGCCAGCAGTCTTTACAGGAGCTCCTACGAGCAGTACTTC. Encoded protein: CASSLYRSSYEQYF. The chain has TRBV6-1 and TRBJ2-7, with D possibly TRBD1 on 5 matching bases. Germline loops: CDR1 MNHNS, CDR2 SASEGT. V lost 5 bases to trimming and J lost 0 bases, with 11 bases between them. The CDR3 loop spans 14 amino acids.

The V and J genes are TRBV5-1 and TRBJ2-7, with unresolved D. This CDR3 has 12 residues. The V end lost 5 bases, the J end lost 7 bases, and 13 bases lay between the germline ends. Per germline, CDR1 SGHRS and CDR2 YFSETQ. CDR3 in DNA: TGCGCCAGCAGGGCAGAACTTAATGAGCAGTACTTC. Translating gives CASRAELNEQYF.

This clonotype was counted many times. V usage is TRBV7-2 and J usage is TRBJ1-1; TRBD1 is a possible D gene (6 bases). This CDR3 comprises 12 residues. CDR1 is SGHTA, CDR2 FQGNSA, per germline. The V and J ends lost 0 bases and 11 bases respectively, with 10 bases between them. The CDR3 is CASSLAGTTAFF. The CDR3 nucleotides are TGTGCCAGCAGCTTAGCAGGGACAACGGCTTTCTTT.

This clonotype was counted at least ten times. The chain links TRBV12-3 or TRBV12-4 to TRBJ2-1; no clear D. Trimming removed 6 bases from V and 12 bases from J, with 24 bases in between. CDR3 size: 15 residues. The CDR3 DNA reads TGTGCCAGCAGCCAACCCCTCGGCCCCCTCCAACGGCAGTTCTTC. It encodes CASSQPLGPLQRQFF.

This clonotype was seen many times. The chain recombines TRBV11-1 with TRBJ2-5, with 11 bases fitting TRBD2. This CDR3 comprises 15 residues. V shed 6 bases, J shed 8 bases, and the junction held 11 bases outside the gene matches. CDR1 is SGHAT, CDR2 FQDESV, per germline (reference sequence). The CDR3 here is CASRAPGLAADTQYF. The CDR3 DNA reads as TGTGCCAGCAGAGCCCCGGGACTAGCGGCGGACACCCAGTACTTC.

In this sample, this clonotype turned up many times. The CDR3 sequence: CASTPDRDNEQFF. The CDR3 nucleotides read TGTGCCAGCACCCCTGACCGGGACAATGAGCAGTTCTTC. The V call is TRBV9, the J call TRBJ2-1; the D is unclear. The V end lost 6 bases, the J end lost 5 bases, and 12 bases lay between the germline ends. In germline, CDR1 is SGDLS, CDR2 YYNGEE. This CDR3 is 13 amino acids long.

The CDR3 sequence is CASNVAGVGQFF. The CDR3 DNA sequence: TGTGCCAGCAACGTAGCGGGAGTAGGGCAGTTCTTC. V gene TRBV2 combines with J gene TRBJ2-1, with TRBD2 matching 9 bases. This CDR3 has 12 amino acids. Germline loops: CDR1 SNHLY, CDR2 FYNNEI. Trimming took 7 bases from V and 12 from J; bases not matched to a gene: 7.

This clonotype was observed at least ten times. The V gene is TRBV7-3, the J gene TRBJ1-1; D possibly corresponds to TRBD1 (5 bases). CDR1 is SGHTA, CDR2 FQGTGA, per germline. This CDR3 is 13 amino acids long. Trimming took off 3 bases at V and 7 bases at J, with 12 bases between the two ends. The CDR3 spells CASSLGRTYEAFF. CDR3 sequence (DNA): TGTGCCAGCAGCTTGGGAAGGACATATGAAGCTTTCTTT.

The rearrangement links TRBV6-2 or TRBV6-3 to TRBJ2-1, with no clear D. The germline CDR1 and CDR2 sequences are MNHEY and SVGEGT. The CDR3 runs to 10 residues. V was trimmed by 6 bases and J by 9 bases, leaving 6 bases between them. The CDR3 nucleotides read TGTGCCAGCAGGGGCGTTGAGCAGTTCTTC. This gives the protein CASRGVEQFF.

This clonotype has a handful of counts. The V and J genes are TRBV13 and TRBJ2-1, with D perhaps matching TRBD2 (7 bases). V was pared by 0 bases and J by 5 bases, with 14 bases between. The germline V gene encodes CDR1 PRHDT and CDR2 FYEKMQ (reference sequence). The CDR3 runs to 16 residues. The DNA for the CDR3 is TGTGCCAGCAGCTTAGGGGCGTGGGGGGGCAACAATGAGCAGTTCTTC. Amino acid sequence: CASSLGAWGGNNEQFF.

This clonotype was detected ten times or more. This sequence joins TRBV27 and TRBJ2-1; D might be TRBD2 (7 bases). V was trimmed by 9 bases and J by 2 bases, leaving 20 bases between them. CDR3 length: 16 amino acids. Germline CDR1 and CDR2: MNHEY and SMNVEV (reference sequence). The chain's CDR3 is CASKVGGGPTYNEQFF. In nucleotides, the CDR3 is TGTGCCAGTAAGGTAGGGGGGGGCCCAACCTACAATGAGCAGTTCTTC.

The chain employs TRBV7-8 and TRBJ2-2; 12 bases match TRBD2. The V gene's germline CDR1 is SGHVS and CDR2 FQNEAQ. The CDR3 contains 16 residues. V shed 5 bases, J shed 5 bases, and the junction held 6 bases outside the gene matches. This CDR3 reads CASSIGLAGKTGELFF. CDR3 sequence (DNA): TGTGCCAGCAGCATCGGACTAGCGGGAAAGACCGGGGAGCTGTTTTTT. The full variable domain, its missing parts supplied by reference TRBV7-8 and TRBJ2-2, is GAGVSQSPRYKVAKRGQDVALRCDPISGHVSLFWYQQALGQGPEFLTYFQNEAQLDKSGLPSDRFFAERPEGSVSTLKIQRTQQEDSAVYLCASSIGLAGKTGELFFGEGSRLTVL.

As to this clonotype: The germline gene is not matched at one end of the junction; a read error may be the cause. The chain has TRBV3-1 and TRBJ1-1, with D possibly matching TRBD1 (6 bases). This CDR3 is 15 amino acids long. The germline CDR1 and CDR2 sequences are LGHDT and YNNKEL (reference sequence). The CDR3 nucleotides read TGTGCCAGCAGCCAAGATCTTAGGGGGAACATTGAAGCTTTCTTT. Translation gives CASSQDLRGNIEAFF.

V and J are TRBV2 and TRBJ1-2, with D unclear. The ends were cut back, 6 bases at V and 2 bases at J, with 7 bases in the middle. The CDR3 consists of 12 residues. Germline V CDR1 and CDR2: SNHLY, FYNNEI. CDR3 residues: CASREDNYGYTF. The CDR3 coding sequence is TGTGCCAGCAGGGAGGACAACTATGGCTACACCTTC.

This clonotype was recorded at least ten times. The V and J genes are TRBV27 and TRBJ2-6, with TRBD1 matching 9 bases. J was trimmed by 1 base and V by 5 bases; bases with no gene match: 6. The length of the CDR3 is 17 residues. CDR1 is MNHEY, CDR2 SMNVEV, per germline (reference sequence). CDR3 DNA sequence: TGTGCCAGCAGTAGGGACAGGGTCGGGTCTGGGGCCAACGTCCTGACTTTC. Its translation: CASSRDRVGSGANVLTF.

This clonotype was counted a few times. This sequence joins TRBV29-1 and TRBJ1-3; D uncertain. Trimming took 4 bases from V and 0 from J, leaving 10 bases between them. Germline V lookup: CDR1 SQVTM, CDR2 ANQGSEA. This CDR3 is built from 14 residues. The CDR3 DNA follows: TGCAGCGTTGGAGAGGGCGACTCTGGAAACACCATATATTTT. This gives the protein CSVGEGDSGNTIYF.

DNA for the CDR3: TGTGCCAGCAGCTTAGGGGGTTTCGGGGGCAATGAGCAGTTCTTC. Protein product: CASSLGGFGGNEQFF. This chain connects TRBV13 to TRBJ2-1, with D possibly TRBD2 on 6 matching bases. CDR3 length equals 15 residues. V was cut by 0 bases and J by 6 bases, with 12 bases left in between. CDR1 is PRHDT and CDR2 is FYEKMQ in the germline V gene (reference sequence).

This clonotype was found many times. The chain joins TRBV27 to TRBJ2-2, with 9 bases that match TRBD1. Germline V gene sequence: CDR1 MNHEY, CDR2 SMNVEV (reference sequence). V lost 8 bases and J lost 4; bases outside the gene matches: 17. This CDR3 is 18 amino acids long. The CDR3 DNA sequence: TGTGCCAGCGACCCGACCCCCGGGACAGGGATTTTCACCGGGGAGCTGTTTTTT. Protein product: CASDPTPGTGIFTGELFF.

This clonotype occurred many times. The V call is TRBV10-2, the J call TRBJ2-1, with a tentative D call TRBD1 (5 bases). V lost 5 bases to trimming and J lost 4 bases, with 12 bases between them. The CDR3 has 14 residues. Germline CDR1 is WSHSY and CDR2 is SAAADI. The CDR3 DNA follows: TGCGCCAGCAGTTACTTTGGACATTACAATGAGCAGTTCTTC. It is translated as CASSYFGHYNEQFF.

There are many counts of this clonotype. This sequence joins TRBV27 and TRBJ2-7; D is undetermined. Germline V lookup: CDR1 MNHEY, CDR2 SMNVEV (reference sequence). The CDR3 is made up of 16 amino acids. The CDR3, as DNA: TGTGGCACGATCCTCCCACGTCTGCTCAGGTTATACGAGCAGTACTTC. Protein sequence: CGTILPRLLRLYEQYF.

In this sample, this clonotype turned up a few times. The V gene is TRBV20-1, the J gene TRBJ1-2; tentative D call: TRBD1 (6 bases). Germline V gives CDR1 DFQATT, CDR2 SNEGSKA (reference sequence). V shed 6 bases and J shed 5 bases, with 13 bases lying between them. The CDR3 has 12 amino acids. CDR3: CSASTGDYGYTF. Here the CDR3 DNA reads TGCAGTGCGTCGACAGGAGATTATGGCTACACCTTC.

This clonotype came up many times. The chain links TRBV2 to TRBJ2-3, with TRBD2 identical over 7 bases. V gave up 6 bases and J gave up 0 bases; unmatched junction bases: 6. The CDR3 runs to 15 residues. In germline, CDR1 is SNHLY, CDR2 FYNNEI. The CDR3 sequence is CASRQRGTSTDTQYF. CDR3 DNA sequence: TGTGCCAGCAGGCAGCGGGGAACTAGCACAGATACGCAGTATTTT.

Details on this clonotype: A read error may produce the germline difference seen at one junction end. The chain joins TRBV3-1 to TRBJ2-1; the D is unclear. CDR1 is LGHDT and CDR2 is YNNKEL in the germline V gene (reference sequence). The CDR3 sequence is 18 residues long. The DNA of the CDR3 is TGTGCCGGCAGCCAACTGCGAAGGCGTAGAACCCGAGACGATGAGCAGTTCTTC. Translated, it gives CAGSQLRRRRTRDDEQFF.

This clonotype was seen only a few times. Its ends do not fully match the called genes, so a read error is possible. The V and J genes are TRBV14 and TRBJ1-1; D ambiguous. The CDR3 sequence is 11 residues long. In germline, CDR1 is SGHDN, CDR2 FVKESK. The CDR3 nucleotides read TGTGCCAGCAGTCTAAACACTGAAGCTCTCTTT. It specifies CASSLNTEALF.

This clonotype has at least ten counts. In nucleotides, the CDR3 is TGTGCCAGCAGCTTCCGCAGCCCCTACGAGCAGTACTTC. Translation: CASSFRSPYEQYF. The chain links TRBV5-6 to TRBJ2-7, with D unresolved. The CDR3 extends over 13 amino acids. The germline V and J ends were trimmed by 2 bases and 2 bases, with 8 bases remaining between them. Germline lookup yields CDR1 SGHDT and CDR2 YYEEEE. Filled out from reference TRBV5-6 and TRBJ2-7, the complete variable domain reads DAGVTQSPTHLIKTRGQQVTLRCSPKSGHDTVSWYQQALGQGPQFIFQYYEEEERQRGNFPDRFSGHQFPNYSSELNVNALLLGDSALYLCASSFRSPYEQYFGPGTRLTVT.

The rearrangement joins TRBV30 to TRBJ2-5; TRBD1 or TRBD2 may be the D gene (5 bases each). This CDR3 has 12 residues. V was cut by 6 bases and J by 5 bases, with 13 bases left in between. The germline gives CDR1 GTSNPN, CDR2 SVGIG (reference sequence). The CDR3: CACIRWGETQYF. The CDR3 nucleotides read TGTGCCTGTATCCGGTGGGGGGAGACCCAGTACTTC.

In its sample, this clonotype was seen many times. In DNA form, the CDR3 reads TGTGCCAGCAGTTTGATGACTAGCACAAACAATGAGCAGTTCTTC. It is translated as CASSLMTSTNNEQFF. The chain is built from TRBV27 and TRBJ2-1; TRBD2 matches at 7 bases. The J segment lost 5 bases and the V segment lost 3 bases, leaving 7 bases of the junction unmatched. Germline assignment: CDR1 MNHEY and CDR2 SMNVEV (reference sequence). There are 15 residues in the CDR3.

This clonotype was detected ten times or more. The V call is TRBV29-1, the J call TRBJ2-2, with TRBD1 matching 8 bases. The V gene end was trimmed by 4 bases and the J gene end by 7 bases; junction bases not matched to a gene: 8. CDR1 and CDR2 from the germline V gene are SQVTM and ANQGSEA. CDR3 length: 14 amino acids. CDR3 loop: CSVVSRGLGGELFF. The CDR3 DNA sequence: TGCAGCGTTGTGAGCAGGGGGCTGGGCGGGGAGCTGTTTTTT.

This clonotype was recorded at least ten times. Here the CDR3 DNA reads TGTGCCAGCAGTTGGACTAGGGTCCACGAGCAGTACTTC. Its translation: CASSWTRVHEQYF. This chain uses TRBV3-1 with TRBJ2-7; 7 nucleotides match TRBD2. This CDR3 is 13 amino acids long. Germline V CDR1 and CDR2: LGHDT, YNNKEL (reference sequence). V was pared by 6 bases and J by 5 bases, with 7 bases of the junction left unmatched.

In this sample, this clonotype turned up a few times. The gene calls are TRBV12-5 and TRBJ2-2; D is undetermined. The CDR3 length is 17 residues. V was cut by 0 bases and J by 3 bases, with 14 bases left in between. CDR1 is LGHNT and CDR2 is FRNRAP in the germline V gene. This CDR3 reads CASGLVFPYSYTGELFF. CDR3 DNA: TGTGCTAGTGGTTTGGTCTTCCCGTACAGCTACACCGGGGAGCTGTTTTTT.

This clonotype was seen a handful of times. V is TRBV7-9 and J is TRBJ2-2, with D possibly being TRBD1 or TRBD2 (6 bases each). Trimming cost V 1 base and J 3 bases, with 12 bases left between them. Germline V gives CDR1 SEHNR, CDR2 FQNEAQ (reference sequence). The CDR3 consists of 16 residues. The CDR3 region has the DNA TGTGCCAGCAGCTTAGGGGGGGCGCGAGACACCGGGGAGCTGTTTTTT. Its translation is CASSLGGARDTGELFF.